Sequencing of this TCR beta chain was carried out in a study of blood T cell repertoires in COVID-19. Study background: Samples came from the United States, Italy and Spain, spanning acute and convalescent COVID-19. PBMCs, B-cell-depleted T cells, or T cells provided the cDNA or gDNA that made up the material.

Germline values: CDR1 SGHRS, CDR2 YFSETQ. There are 13 residues in the CDR3. V lost 3 bases and J lost 4, with 8 bases in between. In the original analysis: Estimates of nucleated cell counts were drawn from the amplification of reference gene primers. Here immunoSEQ multiplex PCR was the method, and the copy in TCRdb shows in-frame clones only, minus some. That table furnishes V, J and clone size, whereas the DNA furnished D and trimming. The table records roughly 150,000 clones, approximately 84% of them present only once. The chain joins TRBV5-1 to TRBJ2-1; weak D call: TRBD1 (5 bases). The receptor comes from a human donor in a cohort sampled during active COVID-19. Source material: peripheral blood. This CDR3 is CASSSTVYNEQFF. In DNA, the CDR3 is TGCGCCAGCAGCTCGACAGTTTACAATGAGCAGTTCTTC.